The 21 T cell receptor beta chains given below trace back to one sample, sequenced in a study of T cell repertoires in cytomegalovirus infection. The antigens of these receptors remain unknown. MiXCR, run by TCRdb on the reads, gives a single entry per CDR3 protein. In the table there are about 130,000 distinct CDR3 sequences, roughly 25% of which are singletons. The source material was PBMCs, sequenced either directly or after in vitro stimulation (not recorded which). Receptor source: a human donor in good health (CMV status not recorded). Some clones in this sample may be carry-over from other donors' samples.

The chain combines TRBV28 with TRBJ2-5, with 7 bases identical to TRBD1. V lost 2 bases to trimming and J lost 7 bases; unmatched junction nucleotides: 7. The CDR3 length is 14 residues. In germline, CDR1 is MDHEN, CDR2 SYDVKM. The DNA of the CDR3 is TGTGCCAGCAGTTTAAGGGGACAGCTGCGGACCCAGTACTTC. Its translation is CASSLRGQLRTQYF. The variable domain in full, with the rest retrieved from reference TRBV28 and TRBJ2-5, is DVKVTQSSRYLVKRTGEKVFLECVQDMDHENMFWYRQDPGLGLRLIYFSYDVKMKEKGDIPEGYSVSREKKERFSLILESASTNQTSMYLCASSLRGQLRTQYFGPGTRLLVL.

This clonotype was detected only a few times. This chain joins TRBV11-3 and TRBJ1-1, with D maybe TRBD1 (5 bases). V gave up 5 bases and J gave up 7 bases, with 14 bases separating them. This CDR3 is built from 13 residues. The germline V gene has CDR1 SGHNT and CDR2 YENEEA. This chain's CDR3 is CASSHPGGVEAFF. CDR3 in DNA: TGTGCCAGCAGCCATCCCGGGGGGGTTGAAGCTTTCTTT.

This chain uses TRBV4-2 with TRBJ1-1; D is uncertain. Germline assignment: CDR1 LGHNA and CDR2 YNFKEQ. CDR3 length equals 16 residues. Trimming removed 0 bases from V and 0 bases from J, with 11 bases in between. This chain's CDR3 is CASSQDVQTMNTEAFF. DNA for the CDR3: TGTGCCAGCAGCCAAGATGTACAGACCATGAACACTGAAGCTTTCTTT.

This clonotype showed up just a few times. The chain recombines TRBV19 with TRBJ2-4; perhaps TRBD2 as D (5 bases). Between the trimmed V and J ends, which lost 6 bases and 0 bases, there was a span of 27 bases. There are 20 residues in the CDR3. Germline values: CDR1 LNHDA, CDR2 SQIVND (reference sequence). In DNA, the CDR3 is TGTGCCAGTAGAAGTTCGCCCTTGAGAGGAGGAACACTAGCCAAAAACATTCAGTACTTC. Amino acids: CASRSSPLRGGTLAKNIQYF.

This clonotype was seen ten or more times. The chain links TRBV7-8 to TRBJ1-2; D might be TRBD1 (6 bases). V dropped 3 bases and J dropped 8 bases, with 10 bases sitting between them. The CDR3 covers 12 residues. Germline loops: CDR1 SGHVS, CDR2 FQNEAQ. This chain's CDR3 is CASSFTGIGYTF. The CDR3 DNA reads TGTGCCAGCAGCTTCACAGGGATCGGCTACACCTTC.

The genes are TRBV12-3 or TRBV12-4 and TRBJ2-1, with 11 bases that match TRBD2. The CDR3 covers 15 residues. V gave up 5 bases and J gave up 7 bases; unmatched junction bases: 7. The CDR3 protein is CASSPGTSGQNEQFF. DNA for the CDR3: TGTGCCAGCAGTCCAGGGACTAGCGGACAAAATGAGCAGTTCTTC.

This clonotype was detected only once. The chain recombines TRBV19 with TRBJ1-4; perhaps TRBD1 as D (5 bases). Germline V lookup: CDR1 LNHDA, CDR2 SQIVND (reference sequence). The CDR3 is made up of 13 amino acids. The ends were cut back, 7 bases at V and 5 bases at J, with 11 bases in the middle. The DNA for the CDR3 is TGTGCCAGTAAGACAGTCCAGAATGAAAAACTGTTTTTT. Its translation: CASKTVQNEKLFF.

This clonotype was seen more than once but under ten times. The chain joins TRBV6-6 to TRBJ1-1, with 8 bases identical to TRBD1. CDR1 is MNHNY and CDR2 is SVGAGI in the germline V gene (reference sequence). The junction had 10 bases not matched to a gene; V was cut back by 5 bases and J by 5 bases. The CDR3 contains 15 residues. The CDR3 reads CASSRNQGAGTEAFF. In nucleotides, the CDR3 is TGTGCCAGCAGTAGGAACCAGGGGGCAGGAACTGAAGCTTTCTTT.

This clonotype was seen a handful of times. Here the CDR3 DNA reads TGTGCCATCAGTGAGTCAGCGTACGAGCAGTACTTC. Translation: CAISESAYEQYF. This sequence joins TRBV10-3 and TRBJ2-7, with unresolved D. Deletions cut 0 bases from V and 4 bases from J, with 4 bases between. The germline V gene encodes CDR1 ENHRY and CDR2 SYGVKD. This CDR3 spans 12 amino acids.

This clonotype was observed many times. The chain joins TRBV7-2 to TRBJ1-3; D unclear. From germline, CDR1 is SGHTA and CDR2 FQGNSA. Trimming pared 1 base from V and 7 bases from J, leaving 8 bases between. The CDR3 consists of 13 residues. The CDR3 spells CASSLDVRNTIYF. The DNA of the CDR3 is TGTGCCAGCAGCTTAGATGTTAGGAACACCATATATTTT.

The genes are TRBV10-1 and TRBJ1-2; D possibly corresponds to TRBD1 (6 bases). Germline CDR1 WNHNN, CDR2 SYGVQD (reference sequence). Between the trimmed V and J ends, which lost 3 bases and 8 bases, there was a span of 19 bases. The CDR3 is made up of 15 amino acids. For the CDR3, the DNA is TGCGCCAGCAGTGATAACGCGGGACAACGTCGGGGCTACACCTTC. This codes for CASSDNAGQRRGYTF.

This clonotype was counted a few times. The J gene is TRBJ2-2, the V gene TRBV19; D might be TRBD1 or TRBD2, each matching 5 bases. This CDR3 has 15 residues. Germline V gene sequence: CDR1 LNHDA, CDR2 SQIVND (reference sequence). The V and J ends lost 6 bases and 4 bases respectively, with 15 bases between them. Here the CDR3 reads CASSRTGGPTGELFF. The CDR3 coding sequence is TGTGCCAGTAGCCGAACAGGAGGACCCACCGGGGAGCTGTTTTTT.

This clonotype came up a few times. The gene calls are TRBV29-1 and TRBJ2-3; 13 bases map to TRBD2. J gave up 0 bases and V 2 bases, and 8 bases lay outside the gene matches. Germline CDR1 reads SQVTM; CDR2 reads ANQGSEA. The CDR3 length is 18 residues. The CDR3 DNA sequence: TGCAGCGTTGAACCACTAGCGGGAGGGATCTTTAGCACAGATACGCAGTATTTT. It translates to CSVEPLAGGIFSTDTQYF.

This clonotype appeared a few times. The chain's CDR3 is CSAARDAFYNEQFF. The CDR3 region has the DNA TGCAGTGCAGCAAGGGACGCTTTCTACAATGAGCAGTTCTTC. The V gene is TRBV20-1, the J gene TRBJ2-1, with D perhaps TRBD1 or TRBD2 (5 bases each). The V gene lost 6 bases and the J gene lost 3 bases, with 15 bases spanning the gap. CDR1 and CDR2 (germline): DFQATT, SNEGSKA (reference sequence). This CDR3 has 14 residues.

The rearrangement uses TRBV11-3 and TRBJ2-6; either TRBD1 or TRBD2 may supply D (5 bases each). This CDR3 comprises 17 residues. Per the germline V gene, CDR1 is SGHNT and CDR2 is YENEEA. The V and J ends lost 3 bases and 2 bases respectively, with 14 bases between them. Here the CDR3 reads CASSLGTKAAGANVLTF. DNA for the CDR3: TGTGCCAGCAGCTTGGGGACCAAAGCAGCTGGGGCCAACGTCCTGACTTTC.

The CDR3 DNA follows: TGTGCCAGCAGTGAAGTGGGTGGCTACACCTTC. It yields the protein CASSEVGGYTF. This chain uses TRBV2 with TRBJ1-2; no clear D. Trimming cost V 1 base and J 7 bases, with 4 bases left between them. The germline gives CDR1 SNHLY, CDR2 FYNNEI. The CDR3 has 11 amino acids. The whole variable domain, filled in from reference TRBV2 and TRBJ1-2, reads EPEVTQTPSHQVTQMGQEVILRCVPISNHLYFYWYRQILGQKVEFLVSFYNNEISEKSEIFDDQFSVERPDGSNFTLKIRSTKLEDSAMYFCASSEVGGYTFGSGTRLTVV.

This clonotype was seen at least ten times. This chain links TRBV7-9 with TRBJ1-1; D is possibly TRBD1 (6 bases). With 5 bases removed from V and 4 bases from J, the gap between germline ends came to 11 bases. The CDR3 runs 13 residues. Germline V CDR1 and CDR2: SEHNR, FQNEAQ (reference sequence). The CDR3 protein is CASSTGQFTEAFF. DNA of the CDR3: TGTGCCAGCAGCACAGGACAGTTCACTGAAGCTTTCTTT.

This clonotype has a handful of counts. CDR3 sequence (DNA): TGCGCCAGCAGCCCGGACTCGACCTACGAGCAGTACTTC. It specifies CASSPDSTYEQYF. This chain joins TRBV5-1 and TRBJ2-7; D might be TRBD2 (5 bases). From germline, CDR1 is SGHRS and CDR2 YFSETQ. V gave up 4 bases and J gave up 2 bases, with 10 bases separating them. This CDR3 has 13 amino acids.

There are many counts of this clonotype. The gene calls are TRBV9 and TRBJ2-7, with 8 nucleotides matching TRBD2. The CDR3 covers 16 residues. The junction had 13 bases not matched to a gene; V was cut back by 4 bases and J by 4 bases. Germline CDR1 reads SGDLS; CDR2 reads YYNGEE. CDR3 in DNA: TGTGCCAGCAGCCCCGAGGTCCGGGAGGGCTCGTACGAGCAGTACTTC. This gives the protein CASSPEVREGSYEQYF.

Details on this clonotype: This clone may be a read error of a much larger clone one base away. Likely a read error: the CDR3 ends without its conserved phenylalanine or tryptophan. The gene calls are TRBV7-2 and TRBJ2-3; TRBD2 matches 10 bases. Germline lookup yields CDR1 SGHTA and CDR2 FQGNSA. The CDR3 sequence is 19 residues long. The V gene end was trimmed by 2 bases and the J gene end by 1 base; junction bases not matched to a gene: 12. CDR3 nucleotide sequence: TGTGCCAGCAGCTTAAGTAGGTCGGCTAGCGGGAGCCGCACAGATACGCAGTATTCT. Translated: CASSLSRSASGSRTDTQYS.

The chain recombines TRBV7-2 with TRBJ2-1; a weak D match, TRBD2 (7 bases). V dropped 5 bases and J dropped 10 bases, with 21 bases sitting between them. Germline CDR1 is SGHTA and CDR2 is FQGNSA. The CDR3 has 15 residues. CDR3: CASSLGASEGGEQFF. CDR3 nucleotides: TGTGCCAGCAGCCTTGGGGCTAGCGAGGGGGGGGAGCAGTTCTTC.